This T cell receptor beta chain comes out of a study of siplizumab effects on memory and regulatory T cells. The protocol was immunoSEQ multiplex PCR, while the TCRdb copy is restricted to in-frame clones and leaves out a portion. The data contain 100,000 to 120,000 clones, roughly 92% of them singletons. This CDR3 has 13 amino acids. V gave up 7 bases and J gave up 0 bases, with 9 bases separating them. The germline gives CDR1 SGHVS, CDR2 FQNEAQ. The sample comprised CD4+ T cells sorted from blood. The chain recombines TRBV7-8 with TRBJ2-5; no reliable D call. The source is a human donor in good health. The CDR3 DNA is TGTGCCAGCATAGGACCGTACCAAGAGACCCAGTACTTC. Encoded protein: CASIGPYQETQYF. Looking up the rest from reference TRBV7-8 and TRBJ2-5 gives the full variable domain: GAGVSQSPRYKVAKRGQDVALRCDPISGHVSLFWYQQALGQGPEFLTYFQNEAQLDKSGLPSDRFFAERPEGSVSTLKIQRTQQEDSAVYLCASIGPYQETQYFGPGTRLLVL.